The 13 T cell receptor beta chains presented below share a single source sample, sequenced in a study of blood T cell repertoires in COVID-19. Libraries were prepared by immunoSEQ multiplex PCR; TCRdb keeps only in-frame clonotypes and omits some of them. The table has some 61,000 clones, roughly 87% seen once. What was sequenced was peripheral blood. These TCRs come from a man between 60 and 70 years old with acute or convalescent COVID-19.

CDR3 sequence (DNA): TGTGCCAGTAAACGGGACAGTTACACCGGGGAGCTGTTTTTT. It yields the protein CASKRDSYTGELFF. The chain is built from TRBV19 and TRBJ2-2, with 7 positions matching TRBD1. Germline CDR1 reads LNHDA; CDR2 reads SQIVND (reference sequence). The CDR3 is made up of 14 amino acids. V shed 7 bases, J shed 3 bases, and the junction held 5 bases outside the gene matches.

The chain couples TRBV19 to TRBJ2-6, with TRBD2 matching over 11 bases. Trimming cost V 5 bases and J 0 bases; bases outside gene matches: 3. From germline, CDR1 is LNHDA and CDR2 SQIVND (reference sequence). The CDR3 totals 17 residues. CDR3 sequence reads: CASSSSGGFSGANVLTF. The CDR3 DNA follows: TGTGCCAGTAGTTCTAGCGGGGGGTTCTCTGGGGCCAACGTCCTGACTTTC.

This sequence joins TRBV18 and TRBJ1-2; no firm D call. CDR3 length equals 12 residues. The germline gives CDR1 KGHSH, CDR2 LQKENI. V dropped 6 bases and J dropped 4 bases, with 9 bases sitting between them. The CDR3: CASSPGIYGYTF. CDR3 nucleotides: TGTGCCAGCTCGCCGGGGATCTATGGCTACACCTTC.

The rearrangement links TRBV7-2 to TRBJ1-1; 7 bases fit TRBD1. J lost 5 bases, V lost 5 bases, and 8 bases had no gene match. Germline CDR1 is SGHTA and CDR2 is FQGNSA. This CDR3 contains 14 residues. CDR3 sequence (DNA): TGTGCCAGCAGCGTGACAGGGATAATAACTGAAGCTTTCTTT. Translation: CASSVTGIITEAFF. The variable domain in full, with the rest retrieved from reference TRBV7-2 and TRBJ1-1, is GAGVSQSPSNKVTEKGKDVELRCDPISGHTALYWYRQSLGQGLEFLIYFQGNSAPDKSGLPSDRFSAERTGGSVSTLTIQRTQQEDSAVYLCASSVTGIITEAFFGQGTRLTVV.

This clone was picked up a small number of times. The CDR3 DNA reads TGTGCCAGCAGTTTCCTCGGACTAGCGAGCACAGATACGCAGTATTTT. This codes for CASSFLGLASTDTQYF. The gene calls are TRBV6-5 and TRBJ2-3; 9 nucleotides line up with TRBD2. This CDR3 comprises 16 residues. Germline V gives CDR1 MNHEY, CDR2 SVGAGI. J was trimmed by 0 bases and V by 4 bases; bases with no gene match: 5.

CDR3 DNA sequence: TGTGCCATCAGTGAGTCGAGGAGCCAGTACTTC. This encodes CAISESRSQYF. The chain links TRBV10-3 to TRBJ2-7; unclear D gene. Deletions cut 0 bases from V and 10 bases from J, with 7 bases between. CDR1 ENHRY and CDR2 SYGVKD come from the germline V gene. This CDR3 spans 11 amino acids.

The V and J genes are TRBV29-1 and TRBJ2-1, with a possible D match to TRBD2 (5 bases). Trimming took off 3 bases at V and 2 bases at J, with 11 bases between the two ends. The length of the CDR3 is 14 residues. CDR1 and CDR2 from the germline V gene are SQVTM and ANQGSEA. Here the CDR3 reads CSVEEVRAYNEQFF. CDR3 sequence (DNA): TGCAGCGTTGAGGAGGTTCGGGCCTACAATGAGCAGTTCTTC.

The chain employs TRBV3-1 (or the pseudogene TRBV3-2) and TRBJ1-1, with D perhaps TRBD1 (6 bases). Trimming shortened V by 1 base and J by 7 bases, and 16 bases separated the two germline ends. This CDR3 has 15 amino acids. Germline loops: CDR1 LGHDT, CDR2 YNNKEL (reference sequence). CDR3: CASSQVLRGAIEAFF. CDR3 DNA: TGTGCCAGCAGCCAAGTTTTGCGGGGGGCTATTGAAGCTTTCTTT.

The V and J genes are TRBV6-5 and TRBJ2-7; 8 nucleotides align to TRBD1. V was clipped by 0 bases and J by 6 bases; unmatched bases: 7. From germline, CDR1 is MNHEY and CDR2 SVGAGI. The CDR3 totals 15 residues. CDR3 sequence (DNA): TGTGCCAGCAGTTACTCCCTGGACAGGGTCGGCGAGCAGTACTTC. It specifies CASSYSLDRVGEQYF.

As to this clone: The same CDR3 also results from other DNA sequences found in this sample. V and J are TRBV7-9 and TRBJ1-1; no definite D call. Trimming took off 3 bases at V and 5 bases at J, with 7 bases between the two ends. From germline, CDR1 is SEHNR and CDR2 FQNEAQ (reference sequence). This CDR3 comprises 12 residues. CDR3 amino acids: CASSFSGTEAFF. The CDR3 DNA reads as TGTGCCAGCAGCTTTAGCGGGACTGAAGCTTTCTTT.

The V gene is TRBV2, the J gene TRBJ2-7; maybe TRBD1 (6 bases). Germline V lookup: CDR1 SNHLY, CDR2 FYNNEI. The CDR3 loop spans 14 amino acids. Trimming removed 3 bases at V and 0 bases at J, with 9 bases between. The CDR3, as DNA: TGTGCCAGCAGTGAGGGGGCACCCTCCTACGAGCAGTACTTC. Translating gives CASSEGAPSYEQYF.

The rearrangement links TRBV30 to TRBJ2-7, with D hard to call. This CDR3 is built from 13 residues. Trimming left V 4 bases short and J 4 bases short, with 14 bases between. Per germline, CDR1 GTSNPN and CDR2 SVGIG (reference sequence). CDR3 residues: CAWNRDLQYEQYF. As DNA, the CDR3 is TGTGCCTGGAACAGAGACCTTCAATACGAGCAGTACTTC.

J is TRBJ2-6 and V is TRBV11-2, with 7 bases fitting TRBD1. The CDR3 covers 18 residues. With 6 bases clipped from V and 2 bases from J, the junction kept 13 bases outside the gene matches. Germline-derived CDR1 and CDR2 are SGHAT and FQNNGV. CDR3 amino acids: CASRHHRQGRTGANVLTF. CDR3 coding DNA: TGTGCCAGCAGGCATCATCGACAGGGACGGACTGGGGCCAACGTCCTGACTTTC.